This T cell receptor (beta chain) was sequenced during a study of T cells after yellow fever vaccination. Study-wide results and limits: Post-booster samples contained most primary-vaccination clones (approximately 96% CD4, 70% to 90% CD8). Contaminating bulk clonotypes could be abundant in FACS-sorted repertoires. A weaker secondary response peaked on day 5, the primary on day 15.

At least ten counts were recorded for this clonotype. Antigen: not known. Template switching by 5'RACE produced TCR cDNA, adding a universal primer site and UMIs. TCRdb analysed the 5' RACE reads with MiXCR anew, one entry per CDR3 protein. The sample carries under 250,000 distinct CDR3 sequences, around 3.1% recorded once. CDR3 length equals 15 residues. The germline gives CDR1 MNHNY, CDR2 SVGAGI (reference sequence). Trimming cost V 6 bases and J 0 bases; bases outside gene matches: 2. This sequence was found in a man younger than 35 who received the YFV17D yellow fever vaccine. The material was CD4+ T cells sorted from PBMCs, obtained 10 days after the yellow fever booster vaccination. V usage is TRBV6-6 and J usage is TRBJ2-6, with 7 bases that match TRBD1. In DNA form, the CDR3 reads TGTGCCAGCAGGGGGACAGACTCTGGGGCCAACGTCCTGACTTTC. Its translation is CASRGTDSGANVLTF.